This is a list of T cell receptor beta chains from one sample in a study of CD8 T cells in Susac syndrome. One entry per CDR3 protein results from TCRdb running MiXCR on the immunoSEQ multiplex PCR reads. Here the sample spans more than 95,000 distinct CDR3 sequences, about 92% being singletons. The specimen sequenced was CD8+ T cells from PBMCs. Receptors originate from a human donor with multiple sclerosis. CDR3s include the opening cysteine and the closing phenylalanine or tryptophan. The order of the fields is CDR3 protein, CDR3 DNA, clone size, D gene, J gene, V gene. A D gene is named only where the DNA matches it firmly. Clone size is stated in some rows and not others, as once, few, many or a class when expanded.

cdr3_aa: CASSYYVRGDQETQYF; cdr3_nt: TGTGCCAGCAGTTACTACGTGAGAGGGGACCAAGAGACCCAGTACTTC; clone_size: NA; d_call: NA; j_call: TRBJ2-5; v_call: TRBV6-5
cdr3_aa: CASSLIEGSGETQYF; cdr3_nt: TGTGCCAGCAGTTTAATCGAGGGTAGTGGCGAGACCCAGTACTTC; clone_size: NA; d_call: NA; j_call: TRBJ2-5; v_call: TRBV12-3/TRBV12-4
cdr3_aa: CAINRAGELFF; cdr3_nt: TGTGCCATAAACAGGGCCGGGGAGCTGTTTTTT; clone_size: NA; d_call: NA; j_call: TRBJ2-2; v_call: TRBV12-3/TRBV12-4
cdr3_aa: CASTHVGRRYGYTF; cdr3_nt: TGTGCCAGCACCCACGTGGGTCGTCGCTATGGCTACACCTTC; clone_size: NA; d_call: NA; j_call: TRBJ1-2; v_call: TRBV7-9
cdr3_aa: CASSLEGIHRPNEKLFF; cdr3_nt: TGTGCCAGCAGCTTGGAAGGAATACACCGGCCTAATGAAAAACTGTTTTTT; clone_size: NA; d_call: NA; j_call: TRBJ1-4; v_call: TRBV5-5
cdr3_aa: CASSPPEHEQYF; cdr3_nt: TGTGCCAGCAGCCCGCCCGAGCACGAGCAGTACTTC; clone_size: NA; d_call: NA; j_call: TRBJ2-7; v_call: TRBV7-9
cdr3_aa: CASSLAFREDSTDTQYF; cdr3_nt: TGTGCCAGCAGTCTAGCGTTCAGGGAGGATAGCACAGATACGCAGTATTTT; clone_size: NA; d_call: NA; j_call: TRBJ2-3; v_call: TRBV11-2
cdr3_aa: CASSPSGGFWEQFF; cdr3_nt: TGCGCCAGCAGCCCCAGCGGGGGGTTCTGGGAGCAGTTCTTC; clone_size: NA; d_call: TRBD2; j_call: TRBJ2-1; v_call: TRBV5-1
cdr3_aa: CSVDGLAGGRDTQYF; cdr3_nt: TGCAGCGTGGACGGACTAGCGGGAGGTAGAGATACGCAGTATTTT; clone_size: NA; d_call: TRBD2; j_call: TRBJ2-3; v_call: TRBV29-1
cdr3_aa: CASSSQGDEQFF; cdr3_nt: TGTGCCAGCAGCTCACAGGGGGATGAGCAGTTCTTC; clone_size: NA; d_call: TRBD1; j_call: TRBJ2-1; v_call: TRBV5-6
cdr3_aa: CASSKDSGEAFF; cdr3_nt: TGTGCCAGCAGCAAGGACAGCGGTGAAGCTTTCTTT; clone_size: NA; d_call: NA; j_call: TRBJ1-1; v_call: TRBV7-9
cdr3_aa: CASSVGDNSNQPQHF; cdr3_nt: TGTGCCAGCAGCGTAGGCGACAATAGCAATCAGCCCCAGCATTTT; clone_size: NA; d_call: NA; j_call: TRBJ1-5; v_call: TRBV9
cdr3_aa: CASSYALNTEAFF; cdr3_nt: TGTGCCAGCAGTTATGCGTTGAACACTGAAGCTTTCTTT; clone_size: NA; d_call: NA; j_call: TRBJ1-1; v_call: TRBV6-1
cdr3_aa: CSARGELNEQFF; cdr3_nt: TGCAGTGCTAGAGGGGAGCTCAATGAGCAGTTCTTC; clone_size: once; d_call: NA; j_call: TRBJ2-1; v_call: TRBV20-1
cdr3_aa: CASRPVDSYNEQFF; cdr3_nt: TGTGCCAGCAGACCCGTAGACTCCTACAATGAGCAGTTCTTC; clone_size: NA; d_call: NA; j_call: TRBJ2-1; v_call: TRBV7-9
cdr3_aa: CASSLRDSSDTQYF; cdr3_nt: TGTGCCAGCAGCTTGCGGGACTCTTCAGATACGCAGTATTTT; clone_size: once; d_call: NA; j_call: TRBJ2-3; v_call: TRBV7-6
cdr3_aa: CASSLALYTDTQYF; cdr3_nt: TGTGCCAGCAGCTTAGCACTTTACACAGATACGCAGTATTTT; clone_size: NA; d_call: NA; j_call: TRBJ2-3; v_call: TRBV11-3
cdr3_aa: CASSQKTTPGAGGHYGYTF; cdr3_nt: TGCGCCAGCAGCCAAAAAACTACCCCCGGGGCCGGCGGGCACTATGGCTACACCTTC; clone_size: NA; d_call: NA; j_call: TRBJ1-2; v_call: TRBV4-1
cdr3_aa: CASSSHRGYRTGGYTF; cdr3_nt: TGTGCCAGCAGTTCCCATAGGGGGTACAGGACGGGAGGCTACACCTTC; clone_size: NA; d_call: NA; j_call: TRBJ1-2; v_call: TRBV28
cdr3_aa: CSARGDRGSVAYGYTF; cdr3_nt: TGCAGTGCTAGAGGGGACAGGGGTTCCGTCGCCTATGGCTACACCTTC; clone_size: NA; d_call: TRBD1; j_call: TRBJ1-2; v_call: TRBV20-1
cdr3_aa: CPPKGLNNEQFF; cdr3_nt: TGTCCCCCGAAGGGGCTAAACAATGAGCAGTTCTTC; clone_size: NA; d_call: NA; j_call: TRBJ2-1; v_call: TRBV2
cdr3_aa: CAVAGSSYEQYF; cdr3_nt: TGTGCCGTGGCGGGTAGCTCCTACGAGCAGTACTTC; clone_size: NA; d_call: NA; j_call: TRBJ2-7; v_call: TRBV11-2
cdr3_aa: CASSLGPGNYEQYF; cdr3_nt: TGTGCCAGCAGTTTAGGCCCGGGTAACTACGAGCAGTACTTC; clone_size: few; d_call: NA; j_call: TRBJ2-7; v_call: TRBV12-3/TRBV12-4
cdr3_aa: CSARDAREDSDTEAFF; cdr3_nt: TGCAGTGCTAGAGACGCCAGGGAAGACTCGGACACTGAAGCTTTCTTT; clone_size: once; d_call: NA; j_call: TRBJ1-1; v_call: TRBV20-1
cdr3_aa: CASSFPEETQYF; cdr3_nt: TGCGCCAGCAGCTTTCCCGAGGAGACCCAGTACTTC; clone_size: NA; d_call: NA; j_call: TRBJ2-5; v_call: TRBV5-1
cdr3_aa: CASSFGGATYGYTF; cdr3_nt: TGTGCCAGCAGTTTTGGGGGAGCTACCTATGGCTACACCTTC; clone_size: NA; d_call: NA; j_call: TRBJ1-2; v_call: TRBV12-3/TRBV12-4
cdr3_aa: CSVEVQGDFSGSHYGYTF; cdr3_nt: TGCAGCGTTGAAGTGCAAGGTGACTTTTCAGGGAGTCACTATGGCTACACCTTC; clone_size: NA; d_call: NA; j_call: TRBJ1-2; v_call: TRBV29-1
cdr3_aa: CASSSDISGANVLTF; cdr3_nt: TGCGCCAGCAGCTCGGACATCTCTGGGGCCAACGTCCTGACTTTC; clone_size: NA; d_call: NA; j_call: TRBJ2-6; v_call: TRBV5-1